Listed here are 7 T cell receptor beta chains from one sample, sequenced in a study of T cell responses to AZD1222 COVID-19 vaccine. Some clones are missing from TCRdb's copy, which holds only in-frame ones; the method was immunoSEQ multiplex PCR. The data show 150,000 to 200,000 clones, with 80% to 90% seen just once and less than 3% held by the top ten. The material was peripheral blood, obtained on day 0 of MenACWY control vaccination. All receptors come from an adult in good health.

This chain uses TRBV27 with TRBJ2-7; 11 positions agree with TRBD2. CDR3 length: 14 residues. CDR1 MNHEY and CDR2 SMNVEV come from the germline V gene (reference sequence). The junction had 5 bases not matched to a gene; V was cut back by 6 bases and J by 4 bases. The CDR3 sequence: CASSTRLAGYEQYF. The CDR3 DNA follows: TGTGCCAGCAGCACCAGACTAGCGGGGTACGAGCAGTACTTC.

DNA of the CDR3: TGTGCCAGCAGTGAATCAGGGATATCTGGAAACACCATATATTTT. Protein sequence: CASSESGISGNTIYF. This rearrangement joins TRBV6-1 to TRBJ1-3, with TRBD1 as a possible D gene (5 bases). Germline loops: CDR1 MNHNS, CDR2 SASEGT. Trimming took 2 bases from V and 1 from J, leaving 9 bases between them. The CDR3 totals 15 residues.

To note about this clone: The sample has other DNA sequences that encode this CDR3 too. This sequence joins TRBV19 and TRBJ2-1; D remains unclear. V was trimmed by 3 bases and J by 5 bases, leaving 5 bases between them. The germline V gene has CDR1 LNHDA and CDR2 SQIVND (reference sequence). The CDR3 sequence is 12 residues long. CDR3 nucleotide sequence: TGTGCCAGTAGTATCCGCGACAATGAGCAGTTCTTC. This codes for CASSIRDNEQFF.

The chain links TRBV5-1 to TRBJ2-7; D not resolved. CDR1 and CDR2 (germline): SGHRS, YFSETQ. This CDR3 spans 14 amino acids. V shed 0 bases and J shed 0 bases, with 7 bases lying between them. The CDR3 sequence is CASSLVQSSYEQYF. The CDR3 DNA is TGCGCCAGCAGCTTGGTACAGAGCTCCTACGAGCAGTACTTC.

V usage is TRBV30 and J usage is TRBJ2-7; weak D call: TRBD2 (5 bases). Deletions cut 5 bases from V and 4 bases from J, with 21 bases between. The germline V gene has CDR1 GTSNPN and CDR2 SVGIG (reference sequence). This CDR3 is 15 amino acids long. The CDR3 here is CAWDYNYGFRYEQYF. CDR3 coding DNA: TGTGCCTGGGACTACAACTACGGGTTTAGATACGAGCAGTACTTC.

V is TRBV10-3 and J is TRBJ1-1; D unclear. The ends were cut back, 10 bases at V and 4 bases at J, with 16 bases in the middle. The CDR3 loop spans 13 amino acids. Germline-derived CDR1 and CDR2 are ENHRY and SYGVKD. CDR3 amino acids: CATYTVEATEAFF. In DNA form, the CDR3 reads TGTGCCACCTATACCGTGGAGGCCACTGAAGCTTTCTTT.

The chain recombines TRBV27 with TRBJ2-7; D is undetermined. Trimming shortened V by 5 bases and J by 6 bases, and 14 bases separated the two germline ends. The CDR3 runs to 13 residues. The germline CDR1 and CDR2 sequences are MNHEY and SMNVEV (reference sequence). CDR3 nucleotide sequence: TGTGCCAGCAGTCAGGCCGACATCGGCGAGCAGTACTTC. Protein product: CASSQADIGEQYF.